The T cell receptor beta chain under discussion was sequenced for a study of cytomegalovirus exposure and HLA in healthy donors. Study-wide points: Many donors shared some public TCRs, even though most TCR sequences were rare. One later analysis, an examination of the 100 to 150 validation repertoires, found that first-cohort TCR clusters tended to co-occur in them. Some TCR beta chains (roughly 150 of them) were listed as cytomegalovirus-associated.

CDR1 LNHDA and CDR2 SQIVND come from the germline V gene (reference sequence). V shed 3 bases, J shed 5 bases, and the junction held 8 bases outside the gene matches. The CDR3 consists of 15 residues. To note about this clone: The antigen remains unidentified.

Assay: immunoSEQ multiplex PCR; the TCRdb copy retains only in-frame clones and omits some. This table holds about 110,000 clones, under 97% found once. The donors were part of the validation cohort, which consisted of over a hundred subjects and was separate from the first cohort of about 670 subjects. The origin of this receptor is a woman aged 18 to 35 in good health and CMV-seronegative. Material for sequencing was PBMCs. The gene calls are TRBV19 and TRBJ2-5; 8 bases fit TRBD1. CDR3: CASSMGAGGGETQYF. CDR3 DNA sequence: TGTGCCAGTAGTATGGGGGCAGGGGGCGGTGAGACCCAGTACTTC.